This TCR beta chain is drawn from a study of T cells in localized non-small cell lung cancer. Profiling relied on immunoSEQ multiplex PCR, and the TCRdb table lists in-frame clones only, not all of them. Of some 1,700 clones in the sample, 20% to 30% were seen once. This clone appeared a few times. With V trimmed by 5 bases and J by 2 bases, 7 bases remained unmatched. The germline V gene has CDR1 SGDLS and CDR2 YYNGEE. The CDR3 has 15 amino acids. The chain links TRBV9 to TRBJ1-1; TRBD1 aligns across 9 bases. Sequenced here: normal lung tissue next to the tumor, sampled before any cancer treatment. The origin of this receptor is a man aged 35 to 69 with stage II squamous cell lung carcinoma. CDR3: CASSGGQGANTEAFF. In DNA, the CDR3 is TGTGCCAGCAGTGGGGGACAGGGAGCCAACACTGAAGCTTTCTTT.